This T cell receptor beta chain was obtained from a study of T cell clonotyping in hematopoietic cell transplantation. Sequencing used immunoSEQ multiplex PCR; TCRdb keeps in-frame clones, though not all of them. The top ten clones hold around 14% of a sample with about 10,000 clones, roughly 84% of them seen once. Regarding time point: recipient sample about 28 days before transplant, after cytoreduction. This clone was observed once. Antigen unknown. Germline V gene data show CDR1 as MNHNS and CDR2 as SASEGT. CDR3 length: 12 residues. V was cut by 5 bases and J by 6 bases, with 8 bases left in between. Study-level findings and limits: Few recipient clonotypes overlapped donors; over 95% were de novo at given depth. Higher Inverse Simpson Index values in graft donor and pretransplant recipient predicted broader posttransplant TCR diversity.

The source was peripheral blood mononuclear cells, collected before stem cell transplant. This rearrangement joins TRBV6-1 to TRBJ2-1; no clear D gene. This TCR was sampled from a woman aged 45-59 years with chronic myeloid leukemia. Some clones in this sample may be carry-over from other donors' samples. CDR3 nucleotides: TGTGCCAGCAGTTATACTCTCAATGAGCAGTTCTTC. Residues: CASSYTLNEQFF.